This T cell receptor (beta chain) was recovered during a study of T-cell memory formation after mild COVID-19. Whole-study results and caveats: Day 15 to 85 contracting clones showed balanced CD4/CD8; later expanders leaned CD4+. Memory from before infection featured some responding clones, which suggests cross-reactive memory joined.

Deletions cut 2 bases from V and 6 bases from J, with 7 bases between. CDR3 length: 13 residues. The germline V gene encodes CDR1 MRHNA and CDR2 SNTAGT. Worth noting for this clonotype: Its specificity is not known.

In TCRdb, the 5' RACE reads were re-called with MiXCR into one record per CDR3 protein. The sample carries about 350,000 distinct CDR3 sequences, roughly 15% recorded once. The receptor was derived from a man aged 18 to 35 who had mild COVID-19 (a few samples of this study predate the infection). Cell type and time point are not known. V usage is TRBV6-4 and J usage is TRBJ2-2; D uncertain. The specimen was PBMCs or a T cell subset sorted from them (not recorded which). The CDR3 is CASSDEISGELFF. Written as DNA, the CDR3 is TGTGCCAGCAGTGACGAGATATCCGGGGAGCTGTTTTTT.